This T cell receptor beta chain was obtained from a study of cytomegalovirus exposure and HLA in healthy donors. Researchers ran the PCR with 60 Vbeta and 13 Jbeta primers. The method was immunoSEQ multiplex PCR; TCRdb's version includes in-frame clones alone and lacks a portion of them. There are 90,000 to 140,000 clones in the sample; about four fifths occur only once, and roughly 1.3% lies in the top ten. Study-level results: A previous analysis found most TCR beta V segments productive roughly 87% or roughly 30% of the time.

As for this clone: No antigen is known for it.

In germline, CDR1 is SGHDT, CDR2 YYEEEE. CDR3 length equals 18 residues. Trimming removed 3 bases at V and 2 bases at J, with 22 bases between. V gene TRBV5-6 combines with J gene TRBJ2-3; no clear D gene. The source material was PBMCs. The sequence derives from a man in his thirties or forties in good health and CMV-seronegative. CDR3 sequence reads: CASSSNYARDSPTDTQYF. The CDR3 DNA follows: TGTGCCAGCAGCTCTAACTATGCTCGAGACTCCCCCACAGATACGCAGTATTTT.